A selection of T cell receptor beta chains follows, all from one sample in a study of T cells after yellow fever vaccination. Each CDR3 protein is one row after TCRdb ran MiXCR on the 5' RACE reads. The profile shows 450,000 to 600,000 distinct CDR3 sequences, around a sixth of them singletons. The sample was PBMCs, taken less than 6 days after the first yellow fever vaccination. These receptors all come from a man younger than 35 who received the YFV17D yellow fever vaccine. Both conserved end residues are part of each CDR3.

V gene: TRBV11-2
J gene: TRBJ2-3
CDR3 protein: CACSLSAQGASDTQYF

V gene: TRBV27
J gene: TRBJ2-1
CDR3 protein: CASSSPSLAGAHNEQFF

V gene: TRBV11-2
J gene: TRBJ1-4
CDR3 protein: CASSQDRVSGKLFF

V gene: TRBV5-1
J gene: TRBJ2-7
CDR3 protein: CASSLEKYNFLSPYEQYF

V gene: TRBV10-2
J gene: TRBJ2-2
CDR3 protein: CASRTGEYTGELFF

V gene: TRBV4-2
J gene: TRBJ2-2
CDR3 protein: CASSLQGSRTGELFF

V gene: TRBV5-1
J gene: TRBJ2-1
CDR3 protein: CASSLTSGEGDNEQFF

V gene: TRBV7-9
J gene: TRBJ2-7
CDR3 protein: CASSATGFSSYEQYF

V gene: TRBV12-3/TRBV12-4
J gene: TRBJ2-1
CDR3 protein: CASARDRDYNEQFF

V gene: TRBV28
J gene: TRBJ1-6
CDR3 protein: CASSLTGFDNSPLHF

V gene: TRBV7-9
J gene: TRBJ2-3
CDR3 protein: CASSLNRVDTDTQYF

V gene: TRBV4-1
J gene: TRBJ1-1
CDR3 protein: CASSQPGRKNTEAFF

V gene: TRBV9
J gene: TRBJ2-7
CDR3 protein: CASSGGFLTEQYF

V gene: TRBV9
J gene: TRBJ2-5
CDR3 protein: CASSVVGREETQYF

V gene: TRBV12-3/TRBV12-4
J gene: TRBJ1-4
CDR3 protein: CASSLEGWSEKLFF

V gene: TRBV2
J gene: TRBJ1-1
CDR3 protein: CASTRTGRMNTEAFF

V gene: TRBV7-2
J gene: TRBJ1-1
CDR3 protein: CASSRDRPEVDTEAFF

V gene: TRBV20-1
J gene: TRBJ2-1
CDR3 protein: CSAGGGGYNEQFF

V gene: TRBV29-1
J gene: TRBJ1-6
CDR3 protein: CSVRVRENSPLHF

V gene: TRBV18
J gene: TRBJ2-4
CDR3 protein: CASSPPGQIKNIQYF

V gene: TRBV11-3
J gene: TRBJ2-3
CDR3 protein: CASSGTQGTQYF

V gene: TRBV4-2
J gene: TRBJ2-5
CDR3 protein: CASSQEVGTGVSETQYF

V gene: TRBV27
J gene: TRBJ2-5
CDR3 protein: CASSYKGTGGETQYF

V gene: TRBV30
J gene: TRBJ2-1
CDR3 protein: CAWSYRGRYNEQFF

V gene: TRBV4-1
J gene: TRBJ2-1
CDR3 protein: CASSHPNTMADPNEQFF

V gene: TRBV18
J gene: TRBJ1-2
CDR3 protein: CASSPPSRGYTF

V gene: TRBV7-9
J gene: TRBJ2-1
CDR3 protein: CASSFLQSSGPNEQFF

V gene: TRBV12-3/TRBV12-4
J gene: TRBJ2-3
CDR3 protein: CASSPGTLYTQYF

V gene: TRBV3-1
J gene: TRBJ2-1
CDR3 protein: CASSQDPGSSYNEQFF

V gene: TRBV6-2/TRBV6-3
J gene: TRBJ2-5
CDR3 protein: CATLTTELGETQYF

V gene: TRBV18
J gene: TRBJ1-1
CDR3 protein: CASSPSEGIVNTEAFF

V gene: TRBV6-2/TRBV6-3
J gene: TRBJ2-1
CDR3 protein: CASSYGLAGASYNEQFF

V gene: TRBV5-1
J gene: TRBJ2-1
CDR3 protein: CASSLIGQLRGNNEQFF

V gene: TRBV6-5
J gene: TRBJ1-3
CDR3 protein: CASSYSATGSGNTIYF